These 8 T cell receptor beta chains share one sample of origin, sequenced in a study of chemoradiotherapy in HPV16-positive cancers. This table comes from immunoSEQ multiplex PCR, and its TCRdb copy is limited to in-frame clones, with some not included. There are tens of thousands of clones in the sample; about nine tenths occur only once, and roughly 4.2% lies in the top ten. This sample comprised blood, obtained from a patient who underwent chemoradiotherapy. All receptors derive from a human donor with HPV-associated anogenital cancer.

The rearrangement links TRBV5-1 to TRBJ2-3; 14 bases are shared with TRBD2. CDR1 is SGHRS and CDR2 is YFSETQ in the germline V gene. The J segment lost 3 bases and the V segment lost 4 bases, leaving 4 bases of the junction unmatched. The CDR3 has 16 residues. The CDR3 DNA reads TGCGCCAGCAGCGGAGGGACTAGCGGGGGAACAGATACGCAGTATTTT. Translated, it gives CASSGGTSGGTDTQYF.

This chain joins TRBV7-9 and TRBJ1-2, with 9 bases identical to TRBD1. This CDR3 is 17 amino acids long. Germline-derived CDR1 and CDR2 are SEHNR and FQNEAQ (reference sequence). V was pared by 1 base and J by 3 bases, with 9 bases of the junction left unmatched. The CDR3 reads CASSLVPPGQGHYGYTF. The CDR3 DNA follows: TGTGCCAGCAGCTTAGTACCACCGGGACAGGGTCACTATGGCTACACCTTC.

This sequence joins TRBV28 and TRBJ1-3, with D tentatively TRBD1 (5 bases). CDR3 length: 17 residues. Germline lookup yields CDR1 MDHEN and CDR2 SYDVKM. Trimming took off 10 bases at V and 0 bases at J, with 22 bases between the two ends. The CDR3 sequence is CATSSRGSLSSGNTIYF. DNA for the CDR3: TGTGCCACCTCATCACGGGGGTCACTAAGCTCTGGAAACACCATATATTTT.

This clone appeared a single time. V is TRBV6-1 and J is TRBJ2-4, with a tentative D call TRBD2 (6 bases). Germline CDR1 reads MNHNS; CDR2 reads SASEGT. The V gene lost 8 bases and the J gene lost 0 bases, with 8 bases spanning the gap. CDR3 length equals 13 residues. The CDR3 sequence: CASWTIAKNIQYF. In DNA, the CDR3 is TGTGCCAGCTGGACTATAGCCAAAAACATTCAGTACTTC.

The chain recombines TRBV27 with TRBJ2-1, with 8 bases fitting TRBD1. CDR3 length: 15 residues. The junction had 6 bases not matched to a gene; V was cut back by 5 bases and J by 3 bases. The germline CDR1 and CDR2 sequences are MNHEY and SMNVEV (reference sequence). This chain's CDR3 is CASSIRTGYYNEQFF. For the CDR3, the DNA is TGTGCCAGCAGTATCCGGACAGGGTACTACAATGAGCAGTTCTTC.

The chain uses TRBV5-5 and TRBJ1-1; tentative D call: TRBD1 (5 bases). CDR1 and CDR2 (germline): SGHKS, YYEKEE (reference sequence). The V end was cut by 4 bases, the J end by 1 base, with 14 bases between. The CDR3 is made up of 15 amino acids. CDR3 sequence: CASSITGTSNTEAFF. For the CDR3, the DNA is TGTGCCAGCAGCATCACCGGGACCTCGAACACTGAAGCTTTCTTT.

This clone showed up just a few times. The V and J genes are TRBV30 and TRBJ2-5, with D perhaps matching TRBD1 (6 bases). The germline CDR1 and CDR2 sequences are GTSNPN and SVGIG (reference sequence). The length of the CDR3 is 15 residues. Trimming removed 1 base from V and 2 bases from J, with 14 bases in between. CDR3 nucleotides: TGTGCCTGGAGTGATGGACAGACAATGCAAGAGACCCAGTACTTC. The encoded protein is CAWSDGQTMQETQYF.

V and J are TRBV18 and TRBJ1-4; D not certain. CDR3 length: 16 amino acids. CDR1 KGHSH and CDR2 LQKENI come from the germline V gene. V was trimmed by 3 bases and J by 0 bases, leaving 11 bases between them. CDR3 region: CASSPFLATTNEKLFF. Here the CDR3 DNA reads TGTGCCAGCTCACCTTTCCTTGCAACAACTAATGAAAAACTGTTTTTT.